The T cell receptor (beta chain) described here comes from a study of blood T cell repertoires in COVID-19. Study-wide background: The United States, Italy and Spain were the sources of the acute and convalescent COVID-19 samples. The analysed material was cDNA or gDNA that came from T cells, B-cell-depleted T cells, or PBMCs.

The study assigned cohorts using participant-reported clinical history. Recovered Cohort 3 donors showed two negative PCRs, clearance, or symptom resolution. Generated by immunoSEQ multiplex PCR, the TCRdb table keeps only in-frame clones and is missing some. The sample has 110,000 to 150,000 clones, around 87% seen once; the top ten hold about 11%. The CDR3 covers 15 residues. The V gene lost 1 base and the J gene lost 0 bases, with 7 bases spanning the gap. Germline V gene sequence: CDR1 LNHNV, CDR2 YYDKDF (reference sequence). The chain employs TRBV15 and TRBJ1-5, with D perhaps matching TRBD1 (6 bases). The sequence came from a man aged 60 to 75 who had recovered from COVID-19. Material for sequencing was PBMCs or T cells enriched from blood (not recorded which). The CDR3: CATSRGQDSNQPQHF. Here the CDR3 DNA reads TGTGCCACCAGCAGAGGACAGGATAGCAATCAGCCCCAGCATTTT.